The 21 T cell receptor beta chains listed next were all sequenced from one sample in a study of blood T cell repertoires in COVID-19. The method was immunoSEQ multiplex PCR; TCRdb's version includes in-frame clones alone and lacks a portion of them. The sample yields around 440,000 clones, 88% seen once. What was sequenced was peripheral blood. The receptors shown here come from a woman aged 50 to 60 with COVID-19, enrolled during active disease.

The gene calls are TRBV5-1 and TRBJ2-3; D unclear. Germline-derived CDR1 and CDR2 are SGHRS and YFSETQ. The CDR3 is 16 residues long. Trimming took 0 bases from V and 6 from J, leaving 17 bases between them. The DNA for the CDR3 is TGCGCCAGCAGCTTGGAGGAATTAAGGTCAGCGGATACGCAGTATTTT. Protein product: CASSLEELRSADTQYF.

The chain couples TRBV24-1 to TRBJ2-2; TRBD1 might be the D (6 bases). This CDR3 contains 17 residues. V was cut by 4 bases and J by 3 bases, with 17 bases left in between. CDR1 and CDR2 (germline): KGHDR, SFDVKD. CDR3 region: CATSDFPDRRYTGELFF. CDR3 DNA sequence: TGTGCCACCAGTGACTTTCCTGACAGGAGATACACCGGGGAGCTGTTTTTT.

CDR3: CASSRTGTGMNEQYF. CDR3 nucleotides: TGTGCCAGCAGCCGGACCGGGACAGGGATGAACGAGCAGTACTTC. The chain joins TRBV7-2 to TRBJ2-7; 9 bases match TRBD1. Germline-derived CDR1 and CDR2 are SGHTA and FQGNSA. The CDR3 covers 15 residues. V shed 5 bases, J shed 5 bases, and the junction held 10 bases outside the gene matches.

Here the CDR3 DNA reads TGTGCCATCAGTGAAGGCCAGGGGAGCACTGAAGCTTTCTTT. Translating gives CAISEGQGSTEAFF. The V call is TRBV10-3, the J call TRBJ1-1; maybe TRBD1 (6 bases). With 3 bases removed from V and 4 bases from J, the gap between germline ends came to 12 bases. The CDR3 extends over 14 amino acids. CDR1 and CDR2 (germline): ENHRY, SYGVKD.

This rearrangement joins TRBV2 to TRBJ1-4; unclear D gene. CDR1 and CDR2 from the germline V gene are SNHLY and FYNNEI. This CDR3 region has 14 residues. The germline V and J ends were trimmed by 3 bases and 6 bases, with 11 bases remaining between them. Written as DNA, the CDR3 is TGTGCCAGCAGTGACCCGCAGGCCCATGAAAAACTGTTTTTT. As protein: CASSDPQAHEKLFF.

The V and J genes are TRBV12-3 or TRBV12-4 and TRBJ2-5, with D perhaps TRBD1 (6 bases). The CDR3 contains 13 residues. V dropped 1 base and J dropped 4 bases, with 7 bases sitting between them. The CDR3 sequence is CASSLGTVETQYF. DNA for the CDR3: TGTGCCAGCAGTTTAGGGACAGTAGAGACCCAGTACTTC.

The chain joins TRBV7-2 to TRBJ2-5, with 10 nucleotides matching TRBD2. Unmatched junction bases numbered 11, after V lost 5 bases and J lost 5 bases. The germline gives CDR1 SGHTA, CDR2 FQGNSA. The CDR3 loop spans 16 amino acids. This CDR3 is CASSPGSSTSGETQYF. CDR3 coding DNA: TGTGCCAGCAGCCCGGGGTCGTCGACTAGCGGGGAGACCCAGTACTTC.

Worth noting for this clone: The identical CDR3 is also encoded by other nucleotide sequences in the sample. The CDR3 bases are TGCGCCAGCAGTTTGAGGGGGGGTAACAATGAGCAGTTCTTC. Translation gives CASSLRGGNNEQFF. The V call is TRBV5-1, the J call TRBJ2-1; D is possibly TRBD2 (7 bases). The V end lost 5 bases, the J end lost 5 bases, and 14 bases lay between the germline ends. The CDR3 runs to 14 residues. Looked up from germline, CDR1 is SGHRS and CDR2 is YFSETQ. Full variable domain (outside the CDR3, taken from reference TRBV5-1 and TRBJ2-1): KAGVTQTPRYLIKTRGQQVTLSCSPISGHRSVSWYQQTPGQGLQFLFEYFSETQRNKGNFPGRFSGRQFSNSRSEMNVSTLELGDSALYLCASSLRGGNNEQFFGPGTRLTVL.

J is TRBJ1-1 and V is TRBV6-5; the D gene is possibly TRBD1 (5 bases). The V end was cut by 1 base, the J end by 4 bases, with 7 bases between. The germline V gene encodes CDR1 MNHEY and CDR2 SVGAGI. The CDR3 consists of 13 residues. DNA of the CDR3: TGTGCCAGCAGTTACTGGCAGGGCACTGAAGCTTTCTTT. It encodes CASSYWQGTEAFF.

The chain combines TRBV10-3 with TRBJ2-2; 7 bases match TRBD1. V was pared by 10 bases and J by 4 bases, with 12 bases of the junction left unmatched. The CDR3 extends over 15 amino acids. The V gene's germline CDR1 is ENHRY and CDR2 SYGVKD. CDR3 in amino acids: CATHRGQETTGELFF. DNA for the CDR3: TGTGCCACCCATAGGGGGCAGGAGACCACCGGGGAGCTGTTTTTT.

The CDR3 region has the DNA TGTGCCAGCAGTTACAGCTCTGGGGCCAACGTCCTGACTTTC. Encoded protein: CASSYSSGANVLTF. The rearrangement joins TRBV28 to TRBJ2-6; D unclear. Trimming took off 4 bases at V and 0 bases at J, with 4 bases between the two ends. The CDR3 runs to 14 residues. CDR1 and CDR2 from the germline V gene are MDHEN and SYDVKM.

J is TRBJ1-3 and V is TRBV5-1; TRBD1 matches 7 bases. The CDR3 has 16 amino acids. After removal of 4 bases from V and 2 bases from J, the junction contained 9 bases not matched to a gene. Germline V gene sequence: CDR1 SGHRS, CDR2 YFSETQ. The CDR3 nucleotides are TGCGCCAGCAGCCTCTCAGGGGGGAGTACTGGAAACACCATATATTTT. Its translation: CASSLSGGSTGNTIYF.

The rearrangement uses TRBV19 and TRBJ1-2; TRBD1 aligns across 11 bases. CDR1 and CDR2 (germline): LNHDA, SQIVND (reference sequence). This CDR3 contains 15 residues. Trimming at V came to 3 bases and at J to 5 bases, leaving 5 bases not matched to a gene. The CDR3 reads CASSMGTGGFYGYTF. CDR3 in DNA: TGTGCCAGTAGTATGGGGACAGGGGGATTTTATGGCTACACCTTC.

The sample holds a few counts of this clone. V is TRBV28 and J is TRBJ2-2; 7 bases match TRBD1. The CDR3 is 16 residues long. CDR1 and CDR2 (germline): MDHEN, SYDVKM. V dropped 6 bases and J dropped 2; count of bases not matched to a gene: 9. CDR3 region: CASRDSNRGNTGELFF. In DNA form, the CDR3 reads TGTGCCAGCAGGGATAGTAACAGGGGAAACACCGGGGAGCTGTTTTTT. Using reference TRBV28 and TRBJ2-2 for the parts outside the CDR3, the full variable domain is DVKVTQSSRYLVKRTGEKVFLECVQDMDHENMFWYRQDPGLGLRLIYFSYDVKMKEKGDIPEGYSVSREKKERFSLILESASTNQTSMYLCASRDSNRGNTGELFFGEGSRLTVL.

The rearrangement joins TRBV2 to TRBJ2-7; D may be TRBD1 (5 bases). Trimming removed 7 bases at V and 7 bases at J, with 14 bases between. The CDR3 length is 12 residues. Germline CDR1 reads SNHLY; CDR2 reads FYNNEI. CDR3 sequence reads: CASKTDGWEQYF. CDR3 DNA: TGTGCCAGCAAGACAGACGGCTGGGAGCAGTACTTC.

The chain joins TRBV21-1 to TRBJ1-2; the D call TRBD1 from the table was never checked on the DNA. TRBV21-1 is a pseudogene segment. This CDR3 has 13 amino acids. The CDR3 DNA is TGTGCCAGCAGAGAAACGACAAACTATGGCTACACCTTC. It encodes CASRETTNYGYTF.

The CDR3 nucleotides read TGTGCCAGTAGTATGAGGCAGGACATGAACACTGAAGCTTTCTTT. Translating gives CASSMRQDMNTEAFF. The rearrangement uses TRBV19 and TRBJ1-1; D perhaps matches TRBD1 (5 bases). V gave up 3 bases and J gave up 0 bases, with 11 bases separating them. The CDR3 covers 15 residues. From germline, CDR1 is LNHDA and CDR2 SQIVND (reference sequence). Full variable domain (missing parts from reference TRBV19 and TRBJ1-1): DGGITQSPKYLFRKEGQNVTLSCEQNLNHDAMYWYRQDPGQGLRLIYYSQIVNDFQKGDIAEGYSVSREKKESFPLTVTSAQKNPTAFYLCASSMRQDMNTEAFFGQGTRLTVV.

This clone was detected only a few times. The CDR3 nucleotides read TGTGCCAGCAGAGCCGGGACAGTGGCTTCACCCCTCCACTTT. Translated: CASRAGTVASPLHF. The chain has TRBV2 and TRBJ1-6; 7 bases match TRBD1. Germline V gene data show CDR1 as SNHLY and CDR2 as FYNNEI. Unmatched junction bases numbered 8, after V lost 6 bases and J lost 9 bases. The CDR3 is 14 residues long. Based on the CDR3 plus reference TRBV2 and TRBJ1-6, the full variable domain is EPEVTQTPSHQVTQMGQEVILRCVPISNHLYFYWYRQILGQKVEFLVSFYNNEISEKSEIFDDQFSVERPDGSNFTLKIRSTKLEDSAMYFCASRAGTVASPLHFGNGTRLTVT.

This clone was observed a handful of times. The chain links TRBV30 to TRBJ2-2; 8 bases align to TRBD2. The CDR3 is 16 residues long. CDR1 and CDR2 from the germline V gene are GTSNPN and SVGIG (reference sequence). V trimming: 2 bases; J trimming: 3 bases; junction bases outside the gene matches: 8. This CDR3 reads CAWSILGSGDTGELFF. The CDR3 DNA reads as TGTGCCTGGAGTATCCTGGGTAGCGGGGACACCGGGGAGCTGTTTTTT. The full variable domain, rest sourced from reference TRBV30 and TRBJ2-2, is SQTIHQWPATLVQPVGSPLSLECTVEGTSNPNLYWYRQAAGRGLQLLFYSVGIGQISSEVPQNLSASRPQDRQFILSSKKLLLSDSGFYLCAWSILGSGDTGELFFGEGSRLTVL.

In nucleotides, the CDR3 is TGTGCCAGCAGCCTCAGACAGGGCGCCGACTCTCCCGAGCTGTTTTTT. This gives the protein CASSLRQGADSPELFF. The genes are TRBV3-1 (or the pseudogene TRBV3-2) and TRBJ2-2; TRBD1 matches at 7 bases. In germline, CDR1 is LGHDT, CDR2 YNNKEL (reference sequence). The CDR3 contains 16 residues. The V segment lost 4 bases and the J segment 11 bases; nucleotides outside the gene matches: 16.

This rearrangement joins TRBV7-9 to TRBJ1-1; D remains unclear. This CDR3 region has 14 residues. Trimming left V 5 bases short and J 4 bases short, with 14 bases between. Per the germline V gene, CDR1 is SEHNR and CDR2 is FQNEAQ (reference sequence). Here the CDR3 reads CASSLNLGSTEAFF. The CDR3 bases are TGTGCCAGCAGCCTTAACCTTGGGAGCACTGAAGCTTTCTTT.